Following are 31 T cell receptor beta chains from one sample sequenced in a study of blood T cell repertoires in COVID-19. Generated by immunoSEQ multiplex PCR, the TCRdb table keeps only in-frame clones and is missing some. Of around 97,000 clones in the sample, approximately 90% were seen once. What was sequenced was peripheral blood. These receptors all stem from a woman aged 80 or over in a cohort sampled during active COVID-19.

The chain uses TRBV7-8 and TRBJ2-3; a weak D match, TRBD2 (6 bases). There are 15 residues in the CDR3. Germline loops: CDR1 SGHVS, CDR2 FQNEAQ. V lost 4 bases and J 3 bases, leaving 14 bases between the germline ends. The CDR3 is CASSYVGGKTDTQYF. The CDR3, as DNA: TGTGCCAGCAGCTATGTGGGGGGAAAAACAGATACGCAGTATTTT.

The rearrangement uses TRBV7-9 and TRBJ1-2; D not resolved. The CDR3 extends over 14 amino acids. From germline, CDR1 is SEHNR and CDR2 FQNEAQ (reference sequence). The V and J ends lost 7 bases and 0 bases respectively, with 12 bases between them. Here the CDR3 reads CASTQAEANYGYTF. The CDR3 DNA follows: TGTGCCAGCACCCAGGCTGAAGCTAACTATGGCTACACCTTC.

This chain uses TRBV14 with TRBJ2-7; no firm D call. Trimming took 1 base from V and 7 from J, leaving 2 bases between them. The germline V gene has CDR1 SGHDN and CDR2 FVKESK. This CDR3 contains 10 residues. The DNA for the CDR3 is TGTGCCAGCAGCCAAGCTGAGCAGTACTTC. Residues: CASSQAEQYF.

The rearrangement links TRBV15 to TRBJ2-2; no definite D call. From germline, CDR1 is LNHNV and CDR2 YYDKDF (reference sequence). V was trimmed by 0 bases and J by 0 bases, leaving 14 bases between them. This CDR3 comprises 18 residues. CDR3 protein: CATSRDPSWSANTGELFF. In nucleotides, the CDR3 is TGTGCCACCAGCAGAGATCCTAGTTGGTCAGCGAACACCGGGGAGCTGTTTTTT.

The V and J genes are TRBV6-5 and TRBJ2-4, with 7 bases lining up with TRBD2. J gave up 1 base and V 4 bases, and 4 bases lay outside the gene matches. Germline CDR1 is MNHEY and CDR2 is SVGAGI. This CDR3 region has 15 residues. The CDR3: CASSSREVAKNIQYF. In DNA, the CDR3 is TGTGCCAGCAGTTCCCGGGAGGTCGCCAAAAACATTCAGTACTTC.

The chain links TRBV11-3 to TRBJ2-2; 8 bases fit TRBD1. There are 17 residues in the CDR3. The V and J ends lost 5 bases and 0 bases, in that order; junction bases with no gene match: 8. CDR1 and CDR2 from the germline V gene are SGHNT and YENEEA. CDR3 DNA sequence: TGTGCCAGCAGCGATCCGACAGGGGAGGCGAACACCGGGGAGCTGTTTTTT. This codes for CASSDPTGEANTGELFF.

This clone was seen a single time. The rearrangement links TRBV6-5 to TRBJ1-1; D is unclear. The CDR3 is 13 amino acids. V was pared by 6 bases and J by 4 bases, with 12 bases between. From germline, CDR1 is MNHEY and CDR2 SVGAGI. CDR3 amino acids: CASRSGSGTEAFF. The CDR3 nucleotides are TGTGCCAGCAGATCGGGGTCTGGCACTGAAGCTTTCTTT.

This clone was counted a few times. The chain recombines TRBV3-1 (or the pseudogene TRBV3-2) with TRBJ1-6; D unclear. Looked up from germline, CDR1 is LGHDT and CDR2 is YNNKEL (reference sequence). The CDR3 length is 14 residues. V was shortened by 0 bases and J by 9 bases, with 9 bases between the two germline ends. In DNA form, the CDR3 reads TGTGCCAGCAGCCAAGATCAGGCGGGTTCACCCCTCCACTTT. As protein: CASSQDQAGSPLHF.

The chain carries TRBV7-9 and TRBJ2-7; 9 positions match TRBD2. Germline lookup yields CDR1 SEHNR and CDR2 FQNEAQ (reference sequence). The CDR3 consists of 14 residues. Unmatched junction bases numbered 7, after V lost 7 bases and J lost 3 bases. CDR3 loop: CASIESGRYYEQYF. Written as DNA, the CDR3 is TGTGCCAGCATCGAGAGCGGGAGGTACTACGAGCAGTACTTC.

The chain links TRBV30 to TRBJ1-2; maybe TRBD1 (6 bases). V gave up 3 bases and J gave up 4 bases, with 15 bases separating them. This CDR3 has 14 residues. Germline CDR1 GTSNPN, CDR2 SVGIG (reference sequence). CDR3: CAWRGAGPLYGYTF. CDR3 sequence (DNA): TGTGCCTGGAGGGGGGCAGGCCCACTCTATGGCTACACCTTC.

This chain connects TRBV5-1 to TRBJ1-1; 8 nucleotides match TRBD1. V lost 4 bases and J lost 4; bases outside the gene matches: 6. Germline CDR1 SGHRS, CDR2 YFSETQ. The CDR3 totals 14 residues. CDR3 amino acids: CASSLIQGGTEAFF. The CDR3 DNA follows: TGCGCCAGCAGCCTGATACAGGGGGGCACTGAAGCTTTCTTT.

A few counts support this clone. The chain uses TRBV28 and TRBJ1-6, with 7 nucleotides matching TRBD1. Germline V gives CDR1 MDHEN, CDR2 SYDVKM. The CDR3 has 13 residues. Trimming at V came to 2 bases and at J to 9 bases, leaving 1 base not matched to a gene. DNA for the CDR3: TGTGCCAGCAGTTTACCAGGGGGTTCACCCCTCCACTTT. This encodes CASSLPGGSPLHF.

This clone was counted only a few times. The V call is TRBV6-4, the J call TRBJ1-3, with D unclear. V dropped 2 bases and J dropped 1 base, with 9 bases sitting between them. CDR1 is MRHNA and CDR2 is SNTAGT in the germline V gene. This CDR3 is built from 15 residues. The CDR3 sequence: CASSDIRGSGNTIYF. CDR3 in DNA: TGTGCCAGCAGTGACATCAGAGGATCTGGAAACACCATATATTTT.

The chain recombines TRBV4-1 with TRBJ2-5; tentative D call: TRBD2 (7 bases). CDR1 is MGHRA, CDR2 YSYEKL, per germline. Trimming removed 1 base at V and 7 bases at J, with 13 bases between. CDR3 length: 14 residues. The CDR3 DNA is TGCGCCAGCAGCCAAGGAGGGGGGGCCTCGACCCAGTACTTC. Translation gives CASSQGGGASTQYF.

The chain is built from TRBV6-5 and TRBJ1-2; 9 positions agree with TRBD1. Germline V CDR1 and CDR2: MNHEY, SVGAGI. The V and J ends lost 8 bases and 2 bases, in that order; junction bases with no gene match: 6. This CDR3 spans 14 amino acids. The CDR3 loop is CASGSDRGNYGYTF. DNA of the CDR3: TGTGCCAGCGGATCCGACAGGGGGAACTATGGCTACACCTTC.

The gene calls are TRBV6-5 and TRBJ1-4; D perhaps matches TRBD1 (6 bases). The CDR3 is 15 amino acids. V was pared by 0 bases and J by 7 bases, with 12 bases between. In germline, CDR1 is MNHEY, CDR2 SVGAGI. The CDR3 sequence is CASSYSRGFGEKLFF. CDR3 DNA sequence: TGTGCCAGCAGTTACTCAAGGGGGTTTGGTGAAAAACTGTTTTTT.

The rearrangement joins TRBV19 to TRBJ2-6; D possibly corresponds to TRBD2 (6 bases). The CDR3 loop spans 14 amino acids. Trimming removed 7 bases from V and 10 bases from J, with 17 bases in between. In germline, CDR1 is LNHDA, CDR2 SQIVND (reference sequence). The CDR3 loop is CASKSGAAGNVLTF. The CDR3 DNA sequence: TGTGCCAGTAAATCCGGGGCAGCGGGTAACGTCCTGACTTTC.

CDR3 bases: TGCGCCAGCAGCCCCCCCCCGGCGGGTGTCTCCTACAATGAGCAGTTCTTC. This gives the protein CASSPPPAGVSYNEQFF. The V call is TRBV5-1, the J call TRBJ2-1; a weak D match, TRBD2 (5 bases). In germline, CDR1 is SGHRS, CDR2 YFSETQ. With 4 bases removed from V and 0 bases from J, the gap between germline ends came to 17 bases. The CDR3 is 17 amino acids.

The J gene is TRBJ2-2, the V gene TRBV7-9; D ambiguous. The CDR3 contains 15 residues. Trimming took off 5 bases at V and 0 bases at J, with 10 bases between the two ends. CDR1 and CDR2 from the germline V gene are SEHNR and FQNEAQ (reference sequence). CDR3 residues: CASSLMTTNTGELFF. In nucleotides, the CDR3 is TGTGCCAGCAGCCTCATGACAACGAACACCGGGGAGCTGTTTTTT.

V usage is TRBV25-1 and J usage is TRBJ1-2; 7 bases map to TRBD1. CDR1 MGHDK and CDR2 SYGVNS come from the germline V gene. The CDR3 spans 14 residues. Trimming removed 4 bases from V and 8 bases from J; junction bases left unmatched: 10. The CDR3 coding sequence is TGTGCCAGCAGTGGGTTAGGGGGCTTAGACGGCTACACCTTC. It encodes CASSGLGGLDGYTF.

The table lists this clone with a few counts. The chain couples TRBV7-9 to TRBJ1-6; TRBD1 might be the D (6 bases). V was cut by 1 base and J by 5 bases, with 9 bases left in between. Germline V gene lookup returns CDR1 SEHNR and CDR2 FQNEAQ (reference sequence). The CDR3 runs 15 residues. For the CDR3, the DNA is TGTGCCAGCAGCTTAGGGCAGGGGAATAATTCACCCCTCCACTTT. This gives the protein CASSLGQGNNSPLHF.

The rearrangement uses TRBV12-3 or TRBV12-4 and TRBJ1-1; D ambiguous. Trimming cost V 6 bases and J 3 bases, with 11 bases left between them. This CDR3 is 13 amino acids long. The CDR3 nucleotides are TGTGCCAGCAGCCCTGTTCTCGACACTGAAGCTTTCTTT. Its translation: CASSPVLDTEAFF.

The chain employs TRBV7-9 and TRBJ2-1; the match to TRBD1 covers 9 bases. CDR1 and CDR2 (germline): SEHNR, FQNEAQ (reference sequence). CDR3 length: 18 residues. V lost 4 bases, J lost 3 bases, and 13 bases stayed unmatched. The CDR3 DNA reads TGTGCCAGCAGCTCCCAGAGGACAGGGGTCAACAGCTACAATGAGCAGTTCTTC. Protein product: CASSSQRTGVNSYNEQFF.

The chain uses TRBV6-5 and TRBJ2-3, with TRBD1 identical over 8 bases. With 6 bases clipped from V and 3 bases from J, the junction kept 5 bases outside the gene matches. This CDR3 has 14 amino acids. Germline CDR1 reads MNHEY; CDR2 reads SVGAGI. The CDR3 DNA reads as TGTGCCAGCAGGAAGACAGGGGTGACAGATACGCAGTATTTT. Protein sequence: CASRKTGVTDTQYF.

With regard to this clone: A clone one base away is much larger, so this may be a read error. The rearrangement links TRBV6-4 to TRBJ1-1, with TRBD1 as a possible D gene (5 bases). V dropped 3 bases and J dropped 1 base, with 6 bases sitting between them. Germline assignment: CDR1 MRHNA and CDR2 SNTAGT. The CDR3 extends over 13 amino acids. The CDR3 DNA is TGTGCCAGCAGTGAACAGGAGAACACTGAAGCTTTCTTT. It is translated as CASSEQENTEAFF.

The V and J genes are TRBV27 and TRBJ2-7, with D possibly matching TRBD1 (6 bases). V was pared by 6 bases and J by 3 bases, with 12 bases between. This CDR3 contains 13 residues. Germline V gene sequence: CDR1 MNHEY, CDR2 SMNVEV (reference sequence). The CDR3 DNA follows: TGTGCCAGCAGGAGAGACAGGTTCTACGAGCAGTACTTC. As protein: CASRRDRFYEQYF.

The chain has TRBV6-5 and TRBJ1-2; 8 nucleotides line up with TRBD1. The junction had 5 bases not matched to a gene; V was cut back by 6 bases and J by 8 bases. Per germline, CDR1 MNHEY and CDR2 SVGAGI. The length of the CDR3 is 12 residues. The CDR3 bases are TGTGCCAGCAGCGGCGCAGGGGGCGGCTACACCTTC. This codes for CASSGAGGGYTF.

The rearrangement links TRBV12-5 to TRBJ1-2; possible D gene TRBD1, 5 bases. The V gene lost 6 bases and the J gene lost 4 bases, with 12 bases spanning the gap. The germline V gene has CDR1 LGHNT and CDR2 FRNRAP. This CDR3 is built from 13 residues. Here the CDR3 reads CASGQTVPYGYTF. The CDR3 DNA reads TGTGCTAGTGGGCAGACAGTTCCCTATGGCTACACCTTC.

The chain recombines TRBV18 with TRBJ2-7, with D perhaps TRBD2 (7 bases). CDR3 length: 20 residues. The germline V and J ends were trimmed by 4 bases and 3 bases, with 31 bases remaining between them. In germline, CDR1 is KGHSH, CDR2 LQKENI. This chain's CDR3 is CASSQMAPTSPRGANYEQYF. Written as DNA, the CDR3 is TGTGCCAGCTCACAAATGGCCCCGACTAGCCCTAGGGGGGCGAACTACGAGCAGTACTTC.

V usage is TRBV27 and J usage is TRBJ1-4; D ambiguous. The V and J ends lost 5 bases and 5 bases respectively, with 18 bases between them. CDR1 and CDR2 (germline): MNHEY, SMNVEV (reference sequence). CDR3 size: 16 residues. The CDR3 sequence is CASSPRRLPGNEKLFF. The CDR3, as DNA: TGTGCCAGCAGTCCTCGGAGGTTACCCGGAAATGAAAAACTGTTTTTT.

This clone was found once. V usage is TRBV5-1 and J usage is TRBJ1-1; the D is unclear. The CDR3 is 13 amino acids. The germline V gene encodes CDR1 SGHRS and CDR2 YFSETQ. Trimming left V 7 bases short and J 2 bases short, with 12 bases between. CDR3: CASGPSGNTEAFF. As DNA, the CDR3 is TGCGCCAGCGGTCCTAGCGGAAACACTGAAGCTTTCTTT.